A single sample gave rise to the 8 T cell receptor beta chains below, sequenced in a study of shared clonotypes between healthy human individuals. TCRdb's copy holds only in-frame clones and misses some; the assay was immunoSEQ multiplex PCR. The sample records about 1.1 million clones, roughly 74% being singletons. The material sequenced was memory CD4+ T cells from PBMCs. The subset is: CD45RA-negative fraction. Every receptor here comes from a man between 18 and 35 years old in good health. Some clones in this sample may be carry-over from other donors' samples.

This clone was detected a few times. The chain combines TRBV9 with TRBJ1-3; D is unclear. The V end lost 1 base, the J end lost 1 base, and 9 bases lay between the germline ends. Germline-derived CDR1 and CDR2 are SGDLS and YYNGEE. This CDR3 has 15 residues. CDR3 sequence: CASSVRGESGNTIYF. CDR3 nucleotides: TGTGCCAGCAGCGTACGAGGCGAGTCTGGAAACACCATATATTTT.

This clone occurred a few times. V gene TRBV19 combines with J gene TRBJ1-3; no clear D. Germline CDR1 and CDR2: LNHDA and SQIVND (reference sequence). The CDR3 has 13 amino acids. V was clipped by 10 bases and J by 2 bases, with 12 bases between them. CDR3 sequence: CATRGMPGNTIYF. The CDR3 nucleotides are TGTGCCACCCGGGGAATGCCTGGAAACACCATATATTTT.

The chain recombines TRBV27 with TRBJ2-2; 8 nucleotides agree with TRBD2. Germline-derived CDR1 and CDR2 are MNHEY and SMNVEV (reference sequence). Trimming at V came to 5 bases and at J to 0 bases, leaving 5 bases not matched to a gene. The CDR3 contains 16 residues. The CDR3 protein is CASSPLAVPNTGELFF. The CDR3 nucleotides are TGTGCCAGCAGTCCACTAGCGGTGCCGAACACCGGGGAGCTGTTTTTT.

This clone was seen a few times. The chain is built from TRBV19 and TRBJ1-4; D might be TRBD1 (6 bases). Germline V lookup: CDR1 LNHDA, CDR2 SQIVND (reference sequence). The CDR3 is made up of 13 amino acids. Trimming took off 4 bases at V and 6 bases at J, with 9 bases between the two ends. As DNA, the CDR3 is TGTGCCAGTAGTAGGACAGCTCATGAAAAACTGTTTTTT. Protein product: CASSRTAHEKLFF.

V gene TRBV10-3 combines with J gene TRBJ2-3, with D uncertain. The CDR3 is made up of 14 amino acids. With 1 base removed from V and 5 bases from J, the gap between germline ends came to 10 bases. Germline-derived CDR1 and CDR2 are ENHRY and SYGVKD. The DNA of the CDR3 is TGTGCCATCAGTGAGTGGCAGGCGGAAGATACGCAGTATTTT. Translation gives CAISEWQAEDTQYF.

There are many counts of this clone. The rearrangement uses TRBV7-7 and TRBJ2-1; the D gene is possibly TRBD2 (6 bases). The CDR3 runs 16 residues. Germline values: CDR1 SSHAT, CDR2 FNYEAQ (reference sequence). The V gene lost 5 bases and the J gene lost 0 bases, with 14 bases spanning the gap. CDR3 in amino acids: CASSAGAGFSYNEQFF. CDR3 in DNA: TGTGCCAGCAGCGCCGGGGCGGGGTTCTCCTACAATGAGCAGTTCTTC.

The sample holds one count of this clone. DNA for the CDR3: TGTGCCAGCAGTTCAGGGGGACAGGGTACCTACGAGCAGTACTTC. Its translation is CASSSGGQGTYEQYF. The chain couples TRBV28 to TRBJ2-7, with 9 bases that match TRBD1. V was clipped by 4 bases and J by 2 bases; unmatched bases: 6. The germline gives CDR1 MDHEN, CDR2 SYDVKM. The CDR3 sequence is 15 residues long.

The chain links TRBV5-4 to TRBJ2-1, with TRBD2 as a possible D gene (6 bases). This CDR3 comprises 14 residues. Trimming shortened V by 3 bases and J by 7 bases, and 14 bases separated the two germline ends. Germline V gene lookup returns CDR1 SGHNT and CDR2 YYREEE (reference sequence). The CDR3 reads CASSSATRANEQFF. CDR3 coding DNA: TGTGCCAGCAGCTCGGCGACTAGAGCAAATGAGCAGTTCTTC.